These T cell receptor beta chains were read from a single sample in a study of blood T cell repertoires in COVID-19. Sequencing was performed with immunoSEQ multiplex PCR; in TCRdb, only in-frame clones are kept and a portion is missing. This repertoire shows around 170,000 clones, about 90% found once; its top ten account for approximately 6.5%. The sample comprised PBMCs or T cells enriched from blood (not recorded which). These TCRs come from a woman aged 45-60 years who had recovered from COVID-19. Both conserved end residues are part of each CDR3. Each record gives: V gene, J gene, clone size, D gene, CDR3 DNA, CDR3 protein. The D gene is left open where the match is weak. Expanded clones are given a class, and other clones once, few, many or no size at all.

>TRBV2|TRBJ1-2|NA|NA
TGTGCCATACTCGGGCCCGGGGGCTATGGCTACACCTTC
CAILGPGGYGYTF
>TRBV6-6|TRBJ1-1|NA|TRBD1
TGTGCCAGCAGTCGCGGACAGGGGGCAGCGACTGAAGCTTTCTTT
CASSRGQGAATEAFF
>TRBV2|TRBJ1-5|NA|NA
TGTGCCAGCACCCTACAGGGAAATAGCAATCAGCCCCAGCATTTT
CASTLQGNSNQPQHF
>TRBV4-3|TRBJ2-7|once|TRBD1
TGCGCCAGCAGCCGTGGGACCGGACAGGGGCAGACCTACGAGCAGTGCTTC
CASSRGTGQGQTYEQCF
>TRBV27|TRBJ1-2|NA|NA
TGTGCCAGCAGTTTAGATCGGGATTTTGGCTACACCTTC
CASSLDRDFGYTF
>TRBV12-3/TRBV12-4|TRBJ1-1|NA|NA
TGTGCCAGCAGTTTCGCGGGACTCGAAGCTTTCTTT
CASSFAGLEAFF
>TRBV28|TRBJ2-7|NA|TRBD2
TGTGCCAGCAGCGTCGGGAGGGCCTTCCCTCCCTACGAGCAGTACTTC
CASSVGRAFPPYEQYF
>TRBV9|TRBJ2-3|once|NA
TGTGCCAGCAGCGCTCTGACCTCGGGAGATACGCAGTATTTT
CASSALTSGDTQYF
>TRBV7-8|TRBJ1-5|NA|NA
TGTGCCAGCAGCCTTAGGGGGGGGGACGTCAATCAGCCCCAGCATTTT
CASSLRGGDVNQPQHF
>TRBV5-5|TRBJ1-3|NA|NA
TGTGCCAGCAGCCCAGAAGGGAGTGGGCGGGTGCTCCCTGGAAACACCATATATTTT
CASSPEGSGRVLPGNTIYF
>TRBV11-2|TRBJ2-7|NA|TRBD2
TGTGCCAGCAGCGCTCCGGGACAAATGACTAGCGGTCGAACCTACGAGCAGTACTTC
CASSAPGQMTSGRTYEQYF
>TRBV13|TRBJ2-1|once|NA
TGTGCTACCGTGACCCAGGGGTCTCTCAATGAGCAGTTCTTC
CATVTQGSLNEQFF
>TRBV11-3|TRBJ2-2|NA|NA
TGTGCCAGCAGCCGTTCGCGGACCGGGGAGCTGTTTTTT
CASSRSRTGELFF
>TRBV2|TRBJ2-3|once|NA
TGTGCCAGCAGGGACTACCGCACAGATACGCAGTATTTT
CASRDYRTDTQYF
>TRBV30|TRBJ2-7|NA|TRBD1
TGTGCCTGGAGTAATGACAGGGGTTACGAGCAGTACTTC
CAWSNDRGYEQYF
>TRBV4-1|TRBJ2-7|NA|NA
TGCGCCAGCAGCCGGGCGGAGGGGTGGTACGAGCAGTACTTC
CASSRAEGWYEQYF
>TRBV10-2|TRBJ1-5|NA|NA
TGCGCCAGCAGGGAGGGGGGCGGTAATTCCAATCAGCCCCAGCATTTT
CASREGGGNSNQPQHF
>TRBV19|TRBJ2-7|NA|NA
TGTGCCAGTAGGCCTGACCTCAAACGTTCGGGGGAGCAGTACTTC
CASRPDLKRSGEQYF
>TRBV5-1|TRBJ1-1|NA|TRBD1
TGCGCCAGCAGCGGCGGGACAGCTAACTCTGAAGCTTTCTTT
CASSGGTANSEAFF
>TRBV7-9|TRBJ2-7|few|TRBD1
TGTGCCAGCAGGGCAACCGGGACAGCTGAATCCTACGAGCAGTACTTC
CASRATGTAESYEQYF
>TRBV5-5|TRBJ2-1|once|TRBD1
TGTGCCAGCAGCTTGGTCGGGACAGGGGAGAATGAGCAGTTCTTC
CASSLVGTGENEQFF
>TRBV4-2|TRBJ2-7|NA|NA
TGTGCCAGCAGCCAAGATCAGCAGGGGATGTATGGTAGGAGAAGCGAGCAGTACTTC
CASSQDQQGMYGRRSEQYF
>TRBV5-1|TRBJ2-1|NA|NA
TGCGCCAGCAGTCCCGGGGACTTGGGGAATGAGCAGTTCTTC
CASSPGDLGNEQFF
>TRBV9|TRBJ2-1|NA|NA
TGTGCCAGCAGCGCCCAGACTAGGCTCAATGAGCAGTTCTTC
CASSAQTRLNEQFF
>TRBV28|TRBJ1-4|NA|NA
TGTGCCAGCAGTGAATGGAGCACTAATGAAAAACTGTTTTTT
CASSEWSTNEKLFF
>TRBV6-2/TRBV6-3|TRBJ2-7|NA|TRBD2
TGTGCCAGCAGCCCCCTTGGGAGCGGGAGGACCTACGAGCAGTACTTC
CASSPLGSGRTYEQYF
>TRBV19|TRBJ2-1|NA|NA
TGTGCCAGTAACCCCGACGTGAGCGGTTTCTACAATGAGCAGTTCTTC
CASNPDVSGFYNEQFF
>TRBV28|TRBJ2-7|NA|TRBD2
TGTGCCAGCAGTTTACACGTACGGGCGTCGACTAGCGGGAGTTACGAGCAGTACTTC
CASSLHVRASTSGSYEQYF
>TRBV10-3|TRBJ1-2|NA|NA
TGTGCCATCAGTGAGTCTGTGGGACACGAAAACTATGGCTACACCTTC
CAISESVGHENYGYTF
>TRBV2|TRBJ1-6|NA|TRBD1
TGTGCCAGCGCGGGACAGGGCGGATCAGGATCACCCCTCCACTTT
CASAGQGGSGSPLHF
>TRBV4-1|TRBJ1-2|once|NA
TGCGCCAGCAGCCAAGCCCAGACAGTTAACTATGGCTACACCTTC
CASSQAQTVNYGYTF
>TRBV18|TRBJ2-1|NA|NA
TGTGCCAGCTCACCCAGACTTACCCTTTCCGATGAGCAGTTCTTC
CASSPRLTLSDEQFF
>TRBV10-3|TRBJ1-6|NA|TRBD1
TGTGCCATCAGGGACCAGGAAGGGACAGCAACCCTCCACTTT
CAIRDQEGTATLHF